The 20 T cell receptor beta chains below were found in one sample sequenced in a study of T cells in Graves' hyperthyroidism and ophthalmopathy. Regions amplified from RNA transcripts were the TCR beta CDR3 regions. With the HTBI primer set, the TCR CDR3 went through a first round of RT-PCR. TCRdb re-derived calls from the multiplex PCR reads in MiXCR, one entry per CDR3 protein. The sample consists of about 640,000 distinct CDR3 sequences, about 20% of them appearing once. Input material: blood. The receptor source for this set is a man in his thirties or forties with Graves' ophthalmopathy.

The chain is built from TRBV6-2 or TRBV6-3 and TRBJ2-3; D is possibly TRBD2 (7 bases). V dropped 7 bases and J dropped 1 base, with 21 bases sitting between them. CDR3 length: 17 amino acids. The V gene's germline CDR1 is MNHEY and CDR2 SVGEGT. The CDR3 DNA follows: TGTGCCAGCAAACCCAGGTCTCAGGGGAGGGGCACAGATACGCAGTATTTT. Its translation is CASKPRSQGRGTDTQYF.

The rearrangement links TRBV6-4 to TRBJ2-7; either TRBD1 or TRBD2 may supply D (5 bases each). This CDR3 is built from 15 residues. V was trimmed by 5 bases and J by 0 bases, leaving 14 bases between them. The germline CDR1 and CDR2 sequences are MRHNA and SNTAGT. CDR3 amino acids: CASSLWAGSSYEQYF. The DNA for the CDR3 is TGTGCCAGCAGTCTCTGGGCAGGGAGCTCCTACGAGCAGTACTTC.

This clonotype showed up many times. The chain recombines TRBV2 with TRBJ2-7, with TRBD1 matching 7 bases. The CDR3 runs to 12 residues. V shed 6 bases and J 6 bases; nucleotides not matched to a gene: 5. Per the germline V gene, CDR1 is SNHLY and CDR2 is FYNNEI. CDR3 protein: CASRTGTAEQYF. The CDR3 DNA is TGTGCCAGCAGGACCGGGACAGCCGAGCAGTACTTC.

This rearrangement joins TRBV13 to TRBJ2-5, with a possible D match to TRBD2 (6 bases). Trimming took off 5 bases at V and 9 bases at J, with 13 bases between the two ends. The CDR3 runs 12 residues. Looked up from germline, CDR1 is PRHDT and CDR2 is FYEKMQ (reference sequence). CDR3 protein: CASSAFRESQYF. For the CDR3, the DNA is TGTGCCAGCAGCGCGTTCCGGGAGTCCCAGTACTTC.

This clonotype has more than one count but fewer than ten. The chain employs TRBV12-3 or TRBV12-4 and TRBJ2-7; D remains unclear. The CDR3 is 12 residues long. V was cut by 4 bases and J by 7 bases, with 11 bases left in between. For the CDR3, the DNA is TGTGCCAGCAGTTACTCCTACGGGGAGCAGTACTTC. Translating gives CASSYSYGEQYF.

This clonotype was counted only a few times. V is TRBV3-1 and J is TRBJ2-1, with D possibly being TRBD2 (6 bases). Germline V lookup: CDR1 LGHDT, CDR2 YNNKEL (reference sequence). Trimming pared 4 bases from V and 7 bases from J, leaving 11 bases between. The CDR3 has 13 amino acids. The CDR3 coding sequence is TGTGCCAGCAGCCTCCTTAGCGGAAATGAGCAGTTCTTC. Encoded protein: CASSLLSGNEQFF.

The genes are TRBV6-5 and TRBJ1-6; D ambiguous. The V end lost 0 bases, the J end lost 0 bases, and 9 bases lay between the germline ends. Germline lookup yields CDR1 MNHEY and CDR2 SVGAGI. CDR3 length: 17 residues. The CDR3 nucleotides are TGTGCCAGCAGTTACTCGGGCCGGAGCTCCTATAATTCACCCCTCCACTTT. Its protein is CASSYSGRSSYNSPLHF.

The chain is built from TRBV6-1 and TRBJ2-1; tentative D call: TRBD2 (6 bases). The germline CDR1 and CDR2 sequences are MNHNS and SASEGT. CDR3 length: 13 amino acids. Trimming took off 9 bases at V and 3 bases at J, with 12 bases between the two ends. The CDR3 DNA follows: TGTGCCAGTTCGGAGGGATTCTACAATGAGCAGTTCTTC. Translation: CASSEGFYNEQFF.

Turning to this clonotype: Since a much larger clone is just one base distant, this may be a read error. The chain joins TRBV5-1 to TRBJ1-1; TRBD1 matches 10 bases. This CDR3 comprises 18 residues. Trimming removed 5 bases from V and 5 bases from J; junction bases left unmatched: 18. CDR1 and CDR2 from the germline V gene are SGHRS and YFSETQ. The CDR3 spells CASSLGQGRASGHTEAFF. The CDR3 coding sequence is TGCGCCAGCAGTCTGGGACAGGGGCGAGCTTCGGGGCATACTGAAGCTTTCTTT.

This chain links TRBV11-2 with TRBJ1-6; D remains ambiguous. Per the germline V gene, CDR1 is SGHAT and CDR2 is FQNNGV. This CDR3 contains 17 residues. V lost 1 base, J lost 0 bases, and 10 bases lay in between. Here the CDR3 DNA reads TGTGCCAGCAGCTTAGGGAGAAGGAGCTCCTATAATTCACCCCTCCACTTT. It is translated as CASSLGRRSSYNSPLHF.

As concerns this clonotype: The conserved closing phenylalanine or tryptophan is absent in this CDR3, likely reflecting a read error. The V call is TRBV28, the J call TRBJ2-7, with D perhaps being TRBD1 or TRBD2 (5 bases each). Germline assignment: CDR1 MDHEN and CDR2 SYDVKM. CDR3 length equals 12 residues. V lost 3 bases to trimming and J lost 4 bases, with 7 bases between them. DNA of the CDR3: TGTGCCAGCAGTTTTTGGGGGTACGAGCAGTACCTC. Translation gives CASSFWGYEQYL.

The chain employs TRBV27 and TRBJ1-1; TRBD1 is a possible D gene (6 bases). Trimming cost V 4 bases and J 8 bases, with 8 bases left between them. Per germline, CDR1 MNHEY and CDR2 SMNVEV (reference sequence). CDR3 size: 11 residues. The CDR3 nucleotides are TGTGCCAGCAGTTCTGGACAGGAAGCTTTCTTT. As protein: CASSSGQEAFF.

This clonotype has a handful of counts. The genes are TRBV28 and TRBJ2-5; 8 nucleotides agree with TRBD2. Germline assignment: CDR1 MDHEN and CDR2 SYDVKM. Germline trimming cut 4 bases from V and 3 bases from J; bases unmatched to any gene: 7. CDR3 length equals 15 residues. CDR3 sequence reads: CASSSPGGSKETQYF. CDR3 DNA: TGTGCCAGCAGTTCTCCGGGGGGGAGCAAAGAGACCCAGTACTTC.

The sample holds many counts of this clonotype. The rearrangement links TRBV18 to TRBJ1-5; D is ambiguous. The germline gives CDR1 KGHSH, CDR2 LQKENI. The CDR3 sequence is 14 residues long. Trimming pared 3 bases from V and 1 base from J, leaving 7 bases between. The chain's CDR3 is CASSPQASNQPQHF. DNA of the CDR3: TGTGCCAGCTCACCCCAAGCAAGCAATCAGCCCCAGCATTTT.

This chain connects TRBV12-3 or TRBV12-4 to TRBJ1-2, with unresolved D. Between the trimmed V and J ends, which lost 1 base and 8 bases, there was a span of 11 bases. The CDR3 runs 13 residues. The CDR3 region is CASSLVVPGGYTF. CDR3 nucleotide sequence: TGTGCCAGCAGTTTAGTGGTTCCGGGCGGCTACACCTTC.

This clonotype was detected ten times or more. The chain recombines TRBV30 with TRBJ1-1; D ambiguous. Trimming took 2 bases from V and 3 from J, leaving 7 bases between them. CDR3 size: 12 residues. From germline, CDR1 is GTSNPN and CDR2 SVGIG (reference sequence). CDR3 in amino acids: CAWSFRHTEAFF. The DNA for the CDR3 is TGTGCCTGGAGTTTTCGGCACACTGAAGCTTTCTTT. The full variable domain, completed using reference TRBV30 and TRBJ1-1, is SQTIHQWPATLVQPVGSPLSLECTVEGTSNPNLYWYRQAAGRGLQLLFYSVGIGQISSEVPQNLSASRPQDRQFILSSKKLLLSDSGFYLCAWSFRHTEAFFGQGTRLTVV.

This clonotype was observed a handful of times. The chain uses TRBV9 and TRBJ2-2, with 7 nucleotides matching TRBD1. Trimming removed 3 bases from V and 1 base from J; junction bases left unmatched: 6. CDR1 and CDR2 from the germline V gene are SGDLS and YYNGEE. The CDR3 is 16 residues long. CDR3 residues: CASSEYRGRNTGELFF. The CDR3 nucleotides read TGTGCCAGCAGCGAGTACAGGGGAAGGAACACCGGGGAGCTGTTTTTT.

This clonotype was counted many times. CDR3 DNA sequence: TGTGCCAGCAGCATCGGCTGGGGGACTGAAGCTTTCTTT. As protein: CASSIGWGTEAFF. The chain recombines TRBV11-2 with TRBJ1-1; tentative D call: TRBD1 (5 bases). CDR1 and CDR2 (germline): SGHAT, FQNNGV. This CDR3 comprises 13 residues. V was clipped by 5 bases and J by 5 bases, with 12 bases between them.

This clonotype was seen a few times. CDR3 bases: TGTGCCAGCAGTTACTCTCGGGGGGCCCCCTCCTACGAGCAGTACTTC. It encodes CASSYSRGAPSYEQYF. The rearrangement links TRBV6-6 to TRBJ2-7; maybe TRBD2 (7 bases). Trimming shortened V by 0 bases and J by 0 bases, and 12 bases separated the two germline ends. Germline CDR1 is MNHNY and CDR2 is SVGAGI (reference sequence). This CDR3 has 16 residues.

J is TRBJ2-7 and V is TRBV6-1, with D unresolved. Trimming stripped 3 bases from V and 5 bases from J, with 11 bases between. There are 13 residues in the CDR3. Germline CDR1 MNHNS, CDR2 SASEGT. This chain's CDR3 is CASSEVARDEQYF. CDR3 coding DNA: TGTGCCAGCAGTGAGGTCGCTAGGGACGAGCAGTACTTC.